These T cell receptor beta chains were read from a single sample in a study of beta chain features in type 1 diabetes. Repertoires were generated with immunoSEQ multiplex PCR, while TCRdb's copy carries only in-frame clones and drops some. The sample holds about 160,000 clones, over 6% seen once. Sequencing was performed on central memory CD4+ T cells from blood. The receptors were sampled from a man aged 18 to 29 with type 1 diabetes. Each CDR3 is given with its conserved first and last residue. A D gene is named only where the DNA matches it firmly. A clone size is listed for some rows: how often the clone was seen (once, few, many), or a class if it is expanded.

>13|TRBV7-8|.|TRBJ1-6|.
CASSLGGDSPLHF
TGTGCCAGCAGCTTAGGGGGGGATTCACCCCTCCACTTT
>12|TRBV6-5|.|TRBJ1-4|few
CATSRGNEKLFF
TGTGCCACCTCCCGCGGGAATGAAAAACTGTTTTTT
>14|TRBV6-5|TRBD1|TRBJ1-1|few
CASRRGQGAAEAFF
TGTGCCAGCAGAAGAGGACAGGGGGCGGCGGAAGCTTTCTTT
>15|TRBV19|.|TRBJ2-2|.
CASSIAGHVTGELFF
TGTGCCAGTAGTATAGCGGGACATGTCACCGGGGAGCTGTTTTTT
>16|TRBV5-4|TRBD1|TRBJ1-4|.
CASSLMFRQGGEKLFF
TGTGCCAGCAGCTTGATGTTTCGACAGGGTGGAGAAAAACTGTTTTTT
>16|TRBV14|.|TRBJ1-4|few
CASSQDGGITNEKLFF
TGTGCCAGCAGCCAAGATGGGGGGATCACTAATGAAAAACTGTTTTTT
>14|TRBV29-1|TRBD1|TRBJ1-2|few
CSVLFGTADYGYTF
TGCAGCGTTCTATTCGGGACAGCCGACTATGGCTACACCTTC
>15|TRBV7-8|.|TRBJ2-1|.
CASSAEQGSYNEQFF
TGTGCCAGCAGCGCCGAACAGGGATCCTACAATGAGCAGTTCTTC
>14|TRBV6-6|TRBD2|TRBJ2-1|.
CASRTSGRAPEQFF
TGTGCCAGCAGAACTAGCGGGAGGGCCCCTGAGCAGTTCTTC
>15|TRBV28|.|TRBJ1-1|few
CASSPKRTGNTEAFF
TGTGCCAGCAGTCCGAAGCGGACGGGGAACACTGAAGCTTTCTTT
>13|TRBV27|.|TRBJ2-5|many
CASSLSSWETQYF
TGTGCCAGCAGTTTAAGCTCTTGGGAGACCCAGTACTTC
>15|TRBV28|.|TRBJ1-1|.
CASTQSAVRGTEAFF
TGTGCCAGCACCCAATCGGCTGTCAGGGGCACTGAAGCTTTCTTT
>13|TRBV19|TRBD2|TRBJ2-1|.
CASRTSGGNEQFF
TGTGCCAGTAGGACTAGCGGGGGCAATGAGCAGTTCTTC
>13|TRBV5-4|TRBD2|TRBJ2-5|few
CASSLAGAETQYF
TGTGCCAGCAGTCTAGCGGGAGCAGAGACCCAGTACTTC
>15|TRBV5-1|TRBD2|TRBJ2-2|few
CASSFSGGNTGELFF
TGCGCCAGCAGCTTTAGCGGGGGGAACACCGGGGAGCTGTTTTTT
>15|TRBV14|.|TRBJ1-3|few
CASSQLTDFGNTIYF
TGTGCCAGCAGCCAATTGACAGATTTTGGAAACACCATATATTTT
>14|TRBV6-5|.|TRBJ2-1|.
CASSYREKWNEQFF
TGTGCCAGCAGTTACCGGGAGAAGTGGAATGAGCAGTTCTTC
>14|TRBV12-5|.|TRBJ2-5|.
CASGAGTHQETQYF
TGTGCTAGTGGGGCCGGGACACACCAAGAGACCCAGTACTTC
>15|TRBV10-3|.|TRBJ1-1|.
CAISGGGAQNTEAFF
TGTGCCATCAGTGGAGGAGGGGCTCAGAACACTGAAGCTTTCTTT
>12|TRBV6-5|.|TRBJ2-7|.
CASSPIGGENVF
TGTGCCAGCAGCCCCATAGGAGGGGAAAACGTCTTC
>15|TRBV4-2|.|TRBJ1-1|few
CASSQERQRNTEAFF
TGTGCCAGCAGCCAAGAGCGACAGCGTAACACTGAAGCTTTCTTT
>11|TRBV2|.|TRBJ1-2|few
CASSPNYGYTF
TGTGCCAGCAGCCCGAACTATGGCTACACCTTC
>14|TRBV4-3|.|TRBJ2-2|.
CASSQVTGAGELFF
TGCGCCAGCAGCCAAGTGACGGGGGCCGGGGAGCTGTTTTTT
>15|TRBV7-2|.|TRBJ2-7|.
CASSLAQGFQVEQYF
TGTGCCAGCAGCTTAGCTCAGGGTTTCCAGGTCGAGCAGTACTTC
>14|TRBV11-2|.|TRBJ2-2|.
CASSNPRRAGELFF
TGTGCCAGCAGCAATCCGCGCCGCGCCGGGGAGCTGTTTTTT
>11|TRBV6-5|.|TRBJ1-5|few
CASSPDQPQHF
TGTGCCAGCAGTCCCGATCAGCCCCAGCATTTT
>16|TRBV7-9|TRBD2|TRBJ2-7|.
CASSLASGGWFYEQYF
TGTGCCAGCAGCTTAGCTAGCGGGGGTTGGTTTTACGAGCAGTACTTC
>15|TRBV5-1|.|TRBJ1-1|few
CASSLGGGMNTEAFF
TGCGCCAGCAGCTTGGGTGGCGGCATGAACACTGAAGCTTTCTTT